Below, 18 T cell receptor beta chains from the same sample are listed, as sequenced in a study of cytomegalovirus exposure and HLA in healthy donors. Primers for the PCR totalled 60 Vbeta and 13 Jbeta. Produced via immunoSEQ multiplex PCR; TCRdb's table is partial and in-frame only. The sample lists around 150,000 clones, around 79% occurring once. Sequencing used PBMCs. Receptors originate from a woman in her twenties or thirties in good health and CMV-seronegative.

The V call is TRBV5-1, the J call TRBJ2-2; the D gene is possibly TRBD1 (6 bases). The length of the CDR3 is 15 residues. Trimming took 1 base from V and 6 from J, leaving 13 bases between them. Germline assignment: CDR1 SGHRS and CDR2 YFSETQ. CDR3 nucleotides: TGCGCCAGCAGCTTGAAGGGGGAAGGAGCCGGGGAGCTGTTTTTT. The encoded protein is CASSLKGEGAGELFF.

The rearrangement uses TRBV11-3 and TRBJ2-1, with 9 bases identical to TRBD2. This CDR3 region has 16 residues. In germline, CDR1 is SGHNT, CDR2 YENEEA. Trimming at V came to 1 base and at J to 3 bases, leaving 4 bases not matched to a gene. The CDR3 coding sequence is TGTGCCAGCAGCTTAGCCCCTAGCGGGGACTACAATGAGCAGTTCTTC. The encoded protein is CASSLAPSGDYNEQFF.

The CDR3 coding sequence is TGTGCCAGCAGCGCATCGACAGGGGAAATCACTGAAGCTTTCTTT. This sequence encodes CASSASTGEITEAFF. This chain connects TRBV9 to TRBJ1-1; 8 bases align to TRBD1. The CDR3 runs 15 residues. The germline CDR1 and CDR2 sequences are SGDLS and YYNGEE. Trimming removed 3 bases from V and 4 bases from J; junction bases left unmatched: 8. Variable domain in full (rest from reference TRBV9 and TRBJ1-1): DSGVTQTPKHLITATGQRVTLRCSPRSGDLSVYWYQQSLDQGLQFLIQYYNGEERAKGNILERFSAQQFPDLHSELNLSSLELGDSALYFCASSASTGEITEAFFGQGTRLTVV.

The chain couples TRBV9 to TRBJ2-5; D uncertain. The V gene lost 0 bases and the J gene lost 0 bases, with 6 bases spanning the gap. The CDR3 loop spans 14 amino acids. From germline, CDR1 is SGDLS and CDR2 YYNGEE. The CDR3 coding sequence is TGTGCCAGCAGCGTAGATCCCAACCAAGAGACCCAGTACTTC. Residues: CASSVDPNQETQYF.

The CDR3 DNA reads TGTGCCAGCAGGCCGGGGGGATCCACCGGGGAGCTGTTTTTT. Protein: CASRPGGSTGELFF. This rearrangement joins TRBV7-2 to TRBJ2-2; TRBD2 matches 7 bases. Germline-derived CDR1 and CDR2 are SGHTA and FQGNSA. V was clipped by 6 bases and J by 4 bases; unmatched bases: 5. The CDR3 spans 14 residues.

The chain has TRBV11-3 and TRBJ2-6; 7 bases match TRBD1. Germline V lookup: CDR1 SGHNT, CDR2 YENEEA. The CDR3 contains 20 residues. Trimming took 1 base from V and 2 from J; bases not matched to a gene: 14. CDR3 in DNA: TGTGCCAGCAGCTTAGGTATTAACAGGGGAAGTCCAGCTGGGGCCAACGTCCTGACTTTC. Protein product: CASSLGINRGSPAGANVLTF.

The chain is built from TRBV5-1 and TRBJ2-1; 8 bases map to TRBD1. V dropped 4 bases and J dropped 4; count of bases not matched to a gene: 10. The CDR3 is 16 residues long. Germline V gene lookup returns CDR1 SGHRS and CDR2 YFSETQ. CDR3 sequence (DNA): TGCGCCAGCAGCAATAGGGACAGGCAAGTATACAATGAGCAGTTCTTC. Amino acid sequence: CASSNRDRQVYNEQFF.

This chain joins TRBV7-8 and TRBJ1-1; 10 nucleotides match TRBD1. J lost 1 base, V lost 5 bases, and 10 bases had no gene match. The CDR3 length is 17 residues. From germline, CDR1 is SGHVS and CDR2 FQNEAQ. The DNA for the CDR3 is TGTGCCAGCAGCATTTCGACAGGGGGCTTTGGGAACACTGAAGCTTTCTTT. It yields the protein CASSISTGGFGNTEAFF.

This clone was counted only a few times. The chain is built from TRBV18 and TRBJ2-3, with D unclear. This CDR3 comprises 15 residues. Looked up from germline, CDR1 is KGHSH and CDR2 is LQKENI. Trimming took 3 bases from V and 0 from J, leaving 10 bases between them. This chain's CDR3 is CASSPRETSTDTQYF. The CDR3 coding sequence is TGTGCCAGCTCACCTCGTGAGACTAGCACAGATACGCAGTATTTT.

This chain connects TRBV6-1 to TRBJ2-7; tentative D call: TRBD2 (6 bases). Trimming took off 7 bases at V and 0 bases at J, with 13 bases between the two ends. Germline V gene data show CDR1 as MNHNS and CDR2 as SASEGT. The CDR3 extends over 14 amino acids. CDR3 bases: TGTGCCAGCACGGCGGGACGGACCTCCTACGAGCAGTACTTC. Translated, it gives CASTAGRTSYEQYF.

The chain joins TRBV6-1 to TRBJ2-3; D ambiguous. There are 14 residues in the CDR3. Germline CDR1 MNHNS, CDR2 SASEGT. Between the trimmed V and J ends, which lost 2 bases and 6 bases, there was a span of 12 bases. In DNA, the CDR3 is TGTGCCAGCAGTGAATCACGGGTTCCCGATACGCAGTATTTT. Protein sequence: CASSESRVPDTQYF.

This sequence joins TRBV4-3 and TRBJ2-6; the D gene is possibly TRBD1 (6 bases). This CDR3 region has 19 residues. Germline CDR1 is LGHNA and CDR2 is YSLEER. V dropped 5 bases and J dropped 0 bases, with 20 bases sitting between them. CDR3 region: CASSEDTGKARSGANVLTF. CDR3 in DNA: TGCGCCAGCAGCGAGGATACAGGGAAGGCCCGCTCTGGGGCCAACGTCCTGACTTTC.

V usage is TRBV9 and J usage is TRBJ2-3; TRBD2 is a possible D gene (6 bases). The CDR3 extends over 14 amino acids. Between the trimmed V and J ends, which lost 3 bases and 6 bases, there was a span of 14 bases. Germline V gives CDR1 SGDLS, CDR2 YYNGEE. CDR3 nucleotides: TGTGCCAGCAGCGGCGGGACTCTCACTGATACGCAGTATTTT. This translates into CASSGGTLTDTQYF.

V is TRBV5-1 and J is TRBJ1-1, with 7 bases that match TRBD1. Germline V gives CDR1 SGHRS, CDR2 YFSETQ. The V and J ends lost 0 bases and 3 bases, in that order; junction bases with no gene match: 11. The CDR3 consists of 17 residues. The CDR3 here is CASSLEPVGQRYTEAFF. The CDR3 region has the DNA TGCGCCAGCAGCTTGGAACCAGTGGGACAGCGATACACTGAAGCTTTCTTT. The variable domain in full, with the rest retrieved from reference TRBV5-1 and TRBJ1-1, is KAGVTQTPRYLIKTRGQQVTLSCSPISGHRSVSWYQQTPGQGLQFLFEYFSETQRNKGNFPGRFSGRQFSNSRSEMNVSTLELGDSALYLCASSLEPVGQRYTEAFFGQGTRLTVV.

The rearrangement uses TRBV7-3 and TRBJ2-7; no clear D gene. The CDR3 runs 14 residues. Germline V gene data show CDR1 as SGHTA and CDR2 as FQGTGA. V lost 0 bases, J lost 0 bases, and 6 bases lay in between. The CDR3 loop reads CASSLTHTSYEQYF. In DNA form, the CDR3 reads TGTGCCAGCAGCTTAACGCACACCTCCTACGAGCAGTACTTC.

The V gene is TRBV30, the J gene TRBJ1-5; a weak D match, TRBD1 (6 bases). V was clipped by 6 bases and J by 1 base, with 16 bases between them. The V gene's germline CDR1 is GTSNPN and CDR2 SVGIG (reference sequence). This CDR3 region has 15 residues. The CDR3 reads CACAPTGLSNQPQHF. The CDR3 DNA follows: TGTGCCTGTGCCCCAACAGGGCTAAGCAATCAGCCCCAGCATTTT.

The chain employs TRBV5-1 and TRBJ2-3; 13 bases align to TRBD2. The CDR3 contains 17 residues. The trim removed 4 bases at V and 4 bases at J, leaving 9 bases unmatched. Germline assignment: CDR1 SGHRS and CDR2 YFSETQ. This chain's CDR3 is CASSPLLAGGPADTQYF. The CDR3 DNA reads TGCGCCAGCAGCCCACTACTAGCGGGGGGGCCCGCAGATACGCAGTATTTT.

This clone was seen a single time. The chain joins TRBV7-3 to TRBJ1-2, with D maybe TRBD1 (5 bases). This CDR3 spans 15 amino acids. The germline V gene has CDR1 SGHTA and CDR2 FQGTGA. V was shortened by 5 bases and J by 5 bases, with 18 bases between the two germline ends. CDR3 coding DNA: TGTGCCAGCAGCAAGCTCGTGGTAGGGGATTATGGCTACACCTTC. As protein: CASSKLVVGDYGYTF.